This T cell receptor beta chain emerged from a study of blood T cell repertoires in COVID-19. Study in general: Collection of acute and convalescent COVID-19 samples took place in the United States, Italy and Spain. PBMCs, B-cell-depleted T cells, or T cells were the source of the cDNA or gDNA that made up the material.

V dropped 4 bases and J dropped 0 bases, with 12 bases sitting between them. Germline V gene lookup returns CDR1 SGHTA and CDR2 FQGNSA. CDR3 length: 15 residues. Per the study methods: How many nucleated cells were present was estimated from reference gene primer amplification. This table comes from immunoSEQ multiplex PCR, and its TCRdb copy is limited to in-frame clones, with some not included. V and J calls and clone size follow that table, whereas D and trimming were derived from the DNA. There are roughly 80,000 clones in the sample; about four fifths occur only once, and approximately 14% lies in the top ten.

The genes are TRBV7-2 and TRBJ1-2, with D tentatively TRBD1 (5 bases). Material for sequencing was peripheral blood. This receptor was identified in a human donor in a cohort sampled during active COVID-19. The CDR3 spells CASSSGTGANYGYTF. The CDR3 nucleotides are TGTGCCAGCAGCTCGGGGACGGGAGCTAACTATGGCTACACCTTC.